A selection of T cell receptor beta chains follows, all from one sample in a study of T cells in Graves' hyperthyroidism and ophthalmopathy. TCRdb reprocessed the multiplex PCR reads via MiXCR and lists one record per CDR3 protein. The sample shows about 570,000 distinct CDR3 sequences, around 42% of them seen only once. Specimen: peripheral blood or thyroid tissue (not recorded which). The receptors here all came from an adult woman with Graves' disease, either hyperthyroidism or ophthalmopathy (not recorded which). Each CDR3 is given with its conserved first and last residue. A D gene is named only where the DNA matches it firmly. Clone size is given for some rows only: seen once, a few or many times, or a class if the clone is expanded.

>-|TRBJ1-6|TRBV10-3|-
TGTGCCATCAGTGGAGACGGGTCCGGAAAGTCACCCCTCCACTTT
CAISGDGSGKSPLHF
>-|TRBJ1-2|TRBV3-1|many
TGTGCCAGCAGCCAGGGGGACTATGGCTACACCTTC
CASSQGDYGYTF
>TRBD1|TRBJ1-2|TRBV29-1|few
TGCAGCGTGGACGACAGGGGTAGTTGGGGCTACACCTTC
CSVDDRGSWGYTF
>TRBD1|TRBJ1-3|TRBV6-6|many
TGTGCCAGCAGTTACGACAGGGGTCTTGGAAACACCATATATTTT
CASSYDRGLGNTIYF
>-|TRBJ1-4|TRBV7-2|-
TGTGCCAGCAGCTTAAACCGTTTGGCTAATGAAAAACTGTTTTTT
CASSLNRLANEKLFF
>-|TRBJ1-4|TRBV28|-
TGTGCCAGCAGTTTTTGGGGGGGCCGGGATGAAAAACTGTTTTTT
CASSFWGGRDEKLFF
>TRBD1|TRBJ2-2|TRBV7-9|many
TGTGCCAGCAACATTCAGGGGGCGCGGGACACCGGGGAGCTGTTTTTT
CASNIQGARDTGELFF
>-|TRBJ2-7|TRBV7-9|-
TGTGCCAGCAGCTTAGGCAGTAGTAACCAAGAGACGGGGGATGAGTTT
CASSLGSSNQETGDEF
>TRBD1|TRBJ2-5|TRBV7-2|-
TGTGCCAGCAGCTCAAGACAGGGTGGGCAAGAGACCCAGTACTTC
CASSSRQGGQETQYF
>TRBD2|TRBJ2-5|TRBV3-1|many
TGTGCCAGCAGCCAGGCTAGCGGGAGGGCCGTGGAGACCCAGTACTTC
CASSQASGRAVETQYF
>-|TRBJ1-5|TRBV20-1|many
TGCAGTGCCCAAGCAGGGTGGAGGATGGATCAGCCCCAGCATTTT
CSAQAGWRMDQPQHF
>-|TRBJ1-5|TRBV2|many
TGTGCCAGCAGCTTAGGGGGGGTTCAGCCCCAGCATTTT
CASSLGGVQPQHF
>TRBD1|TRBJ1-1|TRBV12-3/TRBV12-4|many
TGTGCCAGCAGGGTGGGACAGACGAACACTGAAGCTTTCTTT
CASRVGQTNTEAFF
>TRBD1|TRBJ1-1|TRBV12-3/TRBV12-4|-
TGTGCCAGCAGTGACTCGACAGGGGTAGCTTTCTTT
CASSDSTGVAFF
>TRBD1|TRBJ1-5|TRBV20-1|many
TGCAGTGCTCCGGGACAGGGGAATCAGCCCCAGCATTTT
CSAPGQGNQPQHF
>-|TRBJ2-7|TRBV9|few
TGTGCCAGCAGCGTAGGGGTCAGGGAATACGAGCAGTACTTC
CASSVGVREYEQYF
>TRBD1|TRBJ1-2|TRBV10-3|many
TGTGCCATCAGTGAGGGACAGGGGAGGGGCTATGGCTACACCTTC
CAISEGQGRGYGYTF
>TRBD2|TRBJ2-5|TRBV19|many
TGTGCCAGTAGTATTTTGACTAGCCCGGAAGAGACCCAGTACTTC
CASSILTSPEETQYF
>-|TRBJ1-5|TRBV5-6|-
TGTGCCAGCAGCTCCGCCGAGCAGCCCCAGCATTTT
CASSSAEQPQHF
>TRBD2|TRBJ2-2|TRBV7-2|many
TGTGCCAGCAGCTTTCGACTAGCGGAGAGTACCGGGGAGCTGTTTTTT
CASSFRLAESTGELFF
>-|TRBJ1-3|TRBV25-1|many
TGTGCCAGCAGTGAATATGGGGAAGCCATATATTTT
CASSEYGEAIYF
>-|TRBJ1-2|TRBV7-6|-
TGTGCCAGCAGCTTAGATCCAGGGGCTTACTATGGCTACACCTTC
CASSLDPGAYYGYTF
>TRBD1|TRBJ1-5|TRBV19|many
TGTGCCAGTAGTACAGGGGGGAGCAATCAGCCCCAGCATTTT
CASSTGGSNQPQHF
>-|TRBJ1-5|TRBV20-1|-
TGCAGTGCTAGCAGTTTGTCCCAGGGTTACGGTCAGCCCCAGCATTTT
CSASSLSQGYGQPQHF
>TRBD2|TRBJ2-5|TRBV28|-
TGTGCCAGCAGGACTGTAGCGGGAGAAGAGACCCAGTACTTC
CASRTVAGEETQYF
>-|TRBJ1-1|TRBV11-2|many
TGTGCCAGCAGCTTAAGGGTTCAGCAGGGGAACACTGAAGCTTTCTTT
CASSLRVQQGNTEAFF
>-|TRBJ2-2|TRBV10-2|many
TGCGCCAGCAGTGAGAGAGTTTACACCGGGGAGCTGTTTTTT
CASSERVYTGELFF
>TRBD1|TRBJ1-5|TRBV5-1|many
TGCGCCAGCAGCATGGACAGGGGACAGCCCCAGCATTTT
CASSMDRGQPQHF
>-|TRBJ1-2|TRBV4-1|many
TGCGCCAGCAGCCAGGGGAGCGGCTACACCTTC
CASSQGSGYTF
>-|TRBJ1-4|TRBV20-1|-
TGCAGTGCTAGAGGAAAACTGTTTTTT
CSARGKLFF
>-|TRBJ1-6|TRBV19|-
TGTGCCAGTAGTATCCAGGGGTCAGGGGTAGGTTCGCCCCTCCACTTT
CASSIQGSGVGSPLHF
>-|TRBJ1-6|TRBV7-9|few
TGTGCCAGCAGCTTTGCAGGCAGCGGGTCACCCCTCCACTTT
CASSFAGSGSPLHF
>-|TRBJ2-5|TRBV14|-
TGTGCCAGCAGCCCCGGACCCCCGTTCCAAGAGACCCAGTACTTC
CASSPGPPFQETQYF
>TRBD1|TRBJ1-1|TRBV15|few
TGTGCCACCAGCAGCAGCGGGACAGCCCAAATGAACACTGAAGCTTTCTTT
CATSSSGTAQMNTEAFF
>-|TRBJ2-5|TRBV7-9|many
TGTGCCAGCAGCTTAGATTTACAGGGATATCAAGAGACCCAGTACTTC
CASSLDLQGYQETQYF
>TRBD2|TRBJ2-5|TRBV20-1|-
TGCAGTGCTAGTAGCGCAGGGAGGGTGGAGACCCAGTACTTC
CSASSAGRVETQYF
>-|TRBJ1-1|TRBV7-9|many
TGTGCCAGCAGCCGCGGTACGAACACTGAAGCTTTCTTT
CASSRGTNTEAFF
>TRBD2|TRBJ2-7|TRBV15|-
TGTGCCACCAGCTCAGGACTAGCGGGAGAGCACGAGCAGTACTTC
CATSSGLAGEHEQYF
>TRBD2|TRBJ2-7|TRBV9|once
TGTGCCAGCAGCAGGACTAGGGGTGGCGAGCAGTACTTC
CASSRTRGGEQYF
>-|TRBJ1-3|TRBV7-9|-
TGTGCCAGCAGCTTGCGACAGTACTCTGGAAACACCATATATTTT
CASSLRQYSGNTIYF
>-|TRBJ2-5|TRBV7-8|-
TGTGCCAGCAGCTTAGGAGTTGTCAGGGATGAGACCCAGTACTTC
CASSLGVVRDETQYF
>-|TRBJ1-2|TRBV2|many
TGTGCCAGCAGTGAGTCGACGGCCCACTATGGCTACACCTTC
CASSESTAHYGYTF
>-|TRBJ2-6|TRBV19|few
TGTGCCAGTAAAGGGGGGACTGGGGCCAACGTCCTGACTTTC
CASKGGTGANVLTF
>-|TRBJ1-5|TRBV2|-
TGTGCCAGCAGCCTGGGACCTTTCAATCAGCCCCAGCATTTT
CASSLGPFNQPQHF
>TRBD2|TRBJ2-7|TRBV7-2|once
TGTGCCAGCAGCTTCGGACTAGCAGGCCACTACGGGCAGTACTTC
CASSFGLAGHYGQYF
>-|TRBJ2-5|TRBV30|few
TGTGCCTGGTCACTAGGCCTCTACAGGGTCCAAGAGACCCAGTACTTC
CAWSLGLYRVQETQYF
>-|TRBJ2-5|TRBV7-9|-
TGTGCCAGCAGCTCCCCGGGACGGACCCAGTACTTC
CASSSPGRTQYF
>-|TRBJ2-2|TRBV29-1|-
TGCAGCGTTCGCATGGGGGGAGGCACCGGGGAGCTGTTTTTT
CSVRMGGGTGELFF
>-|TRBJ1-1|TRBV7-9|many
TGTGCCAGCAGCTTAGTTGGGGACACTGAAGCTTTCTTT
CASSLVGDTEAFF
>-|TRBJ2-2|TRBV19|once
TGTGCCACGAAAACAAGGACCGGGGAGCTGTTTTTT
CATKTRTGELFF
>TRBD2|TRBJ2-5|TRBV10-3|-
TGTGCCATCGCGCGGGAGGGGATGATGGAGACCCAGTACTTC
CAIAREGMMETQYF
>TRBD1|TRBJ1-5|TRBV7-9|-
TGTGCCAGCAGCTACGGGACAGTAGGCCAGCCCCAGCATTTT
CASSYGTVGQPQHF
>-|TRBJ1-1|TRBV20-1|few
TGCTGCCGTTTGTCCGGGGACACTGAAGCTTTCTTT
CCRLSGDTEAFF
>-|TRBJ1-4|TRBV19|few
TGTGCCAGTAGTCAGAGGATACCTAATGAAAAACTGTTTTTT
CASSQRIPNEKLFF
>TRBD1|TRBJ2-7|TRBV5-1|many
TGCGCCAGCAGCTTGGGGGACAGGTCCTACGAGCAGTACTTC
CASSLGDRSYEQYF
>-|TRBJ1-1|TRBV19|many
TGTGCCAGTAGTATTGTGGCAGGGAGGGGGGCCACTGAAGCTTTCTTT
CASSIVAGRGATEAFF
>-|TRBJ1-2|TRBV10-2|-
TGCGCCAGCAGTGAGTCTTCCGGGCAGGGACATGGCTACACCTTC
CASSESSGQGHGYTF
>-|TRBJ2-2|TRBV7-8|-
TGTGCCAGCAGCTTATCACGGACGGTGACGAACACCGGGGAGCTGTTTTTT
CASSLSRTVTNTGELFF
>-|TRBJ2-2|TRBV19|-
TGTGCCAGTAGTATACAGGCGAACACCGGGGAGCTGTTTTTT
CASSIQANTGELFF